This T cell receptor (beta chain) emerged from a study of blood T cell repertoires in COVID-19. Clones were sequenced by immunoSEQ multiplex PCR, and TCRdb holds only the in-frame ones, with some missing. The data contain some 200,000 clones, 65% to 85% of them singletons. Germline CDR1 is LNHDA and CDR2 is SQIVND (reference sequence). V lost 9 bases to trimming and J lost 6 bases; unmatched junction nucleotides: 4. The CDR3 spans 11 residues. J is TRBJ1-2 and V is TRBV19; 7 positions agree with TRBD1. Sequencing input: PBMCs or T cells enriched from blood (not recorded which). The TCR comes from a woman between 40 and 55 years old with acute COVID-19. The CDR3 reads CASRQGDGYTF. As DNA, the CDR3 is TGTGCCAGCAGACAGGGCGATGGCTACACCTTC.